A single sample is the source of the 14 T cell receptor beta chains below, sequenced in a study of blood T cell repertoires in COVID-19 (dated by TCRdb to about 2020). Receptors were amplified or captured by the immunoSEQ multiplex PCR assay. TCRdb obtained this table from immuneACCESS and retained in-frame rearrangements with V and J assigned. These tables miss some clones; where compared with another copy, unresolved V genes account for less than half of the shortfall, and the remainder is unexplained. The sample data list 150,000 to 200,000 clones, and 80% to 90% of these were observed just once. The ten largest make up about 15% of the sample. The sample taken for sequencing was peripheral blood. The receptors shown here come from a woman in her 70s with COVID-19, enrolled during active disease.

The CDR3 nucleotides are TGTGCCAGCAGTGCGGGACTAATAAATATCCATGAGCAGTTCTTC. It codes for CASSAGLINIHEQFF. This chain joins TRBV27 and TRBJ2-1; 7 bases agree with TRBD2. The CDR3 is 15 amino acids. Germline V gives CDR1 MNHEY, CDR2 SMNVEV (reference sequence). Unmatched junction bases numbered 12, after V lost 5 bases and J lost 8 bases.

The rearrangement links TRBV4-1 to TRBJ2-5; 8 bases are shared with TRBD1. The CDR3 contains 16 residues. V was pared by 4 bases and J by 3 bases, with 10 bases of the junction left unmatched. Germline lookup yields CDR1 MGHRA and CDR2 YSYEKL. CDR3 bases: TGCGCCAGCAGCCCCTTGACCGGACAGGGCGAAGAGACCCAGTACTTC. This translates into CASSPLTGQGEETQYF.

The chain couples TRBV7-2 to TRBJ1-2; 7 bases match TRBD1. Trimming removed 2 bases from V and 8 bases from J; junction bases left unmatched: 11. Germline lookup yields CDR1 SGHTA and CDR2 FQGNSA. There are 15 residues in the CDR3. Here the CDR3 reads CASSLRGNQGEGYTF. CDR3 DNA: TGTGCCAGCAGCTTACGCGGGAACCAGGGGGAGGGCTACACCTTC.

The rearrangement joins TRBV11-3 to TRBJ2-2, with no clear D. Germline V gives CDR1 SGHNT, CDR2 YENEEA. V was clipped by 1 base and J by 8 bases, with 14 bases between them. CDR3 length: 15 amino acids. The CDR3 bases are TGTGCCAGCAGCTTAGGACACTCGATGAGTGGGGAGCTGTTTTTT. Its protein product is CASSLGHSMSGELFF.

This chain uses TRBV19 with TRBJ2-7; 8 bases align to TRBD2. The CDR3 sequence is 15 residues long. The V and J ends lost 4 bases and 6 bases, in that order; junction bases with no gene match: 11. Germline V gene data show CDR1 as LNHDA and CDR2 as SQIVND (reference sequence). CDR3 loop: CASSTTSGPSGEQYF. CDR3 in DNA: TGTGCCAGTAGTACAACTAGCGGCCCGAGTGGCGAGCAGTACTTC.

The chain employs TRBV11-2 and TRBJ1-1; no definite D call. Trimming shortened V by 1 base and J by 5 bases, and 11 bases separated the two germline ends. This CDR3 has 14 amino acids. CDR1 SGHAT and CDR2 FQNNGV come from the germline V gene. The CDR3 DNA sequence: TGTGCCAGCAGCTTAGGGAGGGTTCGAACTGAAGCTTTCTTT. It is translated as CASSLGRVRTEAFF.

V usage is TRBV5-1 and J usage is TRBJ2-1; 8 nucleotides match TRBD1. The CDR3 runs to 14 residues. The germline gives CDR1 SGHRS, CDR2 YFSETQ. V was pared by 4 bases and J by 5 bases, with 5 bases of the junction left unmatched. The CDR3 DNA reads as TGCGCCAGCAGCCAGGGGGCAGGGAACAATGAGCAGTTCTTC. This encodes CASSQGAGNNEQFF.

The genes are TRBV30 and TRBJ2-3; 16 bases fit TRBD2. CDR3 size: 15 residues. Germline V gene lookup returns CDR1 GTSNPN and CDR2 SVGIG (reference sequence). Trimming cost V 4 bases and J 9 bases; bases outside gene matches: 7. In nucleotides, the CDR3 is TGTGCCTGGACGTCCGGGACTAGCGGGAGGGCAACGCAGTATTTT. Residues: CAWTSGTSGRATQYF.

This clone turned up a few times. The junction departs from the called germline gene at one end, perhaps through a read error. J is TRBJ2-1 and V is TRBV19; TRBD1 is a possible D gene (6 bases). Germline loops: CDR1 LNHDA, CDR2 SQIVND (reference sequence). This CDR3 is built from 17 residues. The CDR3 protein is CASRETALTGQPESELF. The CDR3 bases are TGTGCCAGTAGGGAGACAGCACTAACGGGACAACCAGAAAGCGAACTCTTC.

V gene TRBV19 combines with J gene TRBJ1-1; D is unclear. Germline V CDR1 and CDR2: LNHDA, SQIVND (reference sequence). This CDR3 region has 12 residues. V was clipped by 8 bases and J by 5 bases, with 12 bases between them. For the CDR3, the DNA is TGTGCCAGTGGCTACCGGGATACTGAAGCTTTCTTT. Translating gives CASGYRDTEAFF.

With regard to this clone: The same CDR3 can be traced to other DNA sequences in this sample. The chain uses TRBV6-2 or TRBV6-3 and TRBJ2-5, with unresolved D. The CDR3 runs to 12 residues. The germline gives CDR1 MNHEY, CDR2 SVGEGT. V was pared by 5 bases and J by 1 base, with 5 bases between. In nucleotides, the CDR3 is TGTGCCAGCAGTCCACTCCAAGAGACCCAGTACTTC. Protein: CASSPLQETQYF.

This clone has only a few counts. V and J are TRBV13 and TRBJ1-4, with a possible D match to TRBD1 (6 bases). Trimming shortened V by 6 bases and J by 10 bases, and 21 bases separated the two germline ends. The CDR3 has 15 residues. CDR1 and CDR2 from the germline V gene are PRHDT and FYEKMQ (reference sequence). The CDR3 bases are TGTGCCAGCAGTAGCGCCACAGGGCGGTCGAGAAAACTGTTTTTT. Its protein is CASSSATGRSRKLFF.

This clone was picked up a small number of times. The chain carries TRBV7-3 and TRBJ1-5; D possibly corresponds to TRBD1 (6 bases). CDR3 length: 13 amino acids. CDR1 is SGHTA and CDR2 is FQGTGA in the germline V gene. V was cut by 2 bases and J by 7 bases, with 9 bases left in between. CDR3 DNA: TGTGCCAGCAGCTTAGGGGGCCACCAGCCCCAGCATTTT. It is translated as CASSLGGHQPQHF. Based on the CDR3 plus reference TRBV7-3 and TRBJ1-5, the full variable domain is GAGVSQTPSNKVTEKGKYVELRCDPISGHTALYWYRQSLGQGPEFLIYFQGTGAADDSGLPNDRFFAVRPEGSVSTLKIQRTERGDSAVYLCASSLGGHQPQHFGDGTRLSIL.

The sample holds a few counts of this clone. The chain is built from TRBV19 and TRBJ1-5; 9 bases align to TRBD1. In germline, CDR1 is LNHDA, CDR2 SQIVND (reference sequence). The ends lost 4 bases at V and 5 bases at J; junction bases unmatched: 9. The CDR3 runs to 16 residues. CDR3: CASSTTRDRVHQPQHF. The CDR3 DNA is TGTGCCAGTAGTACGACCAGGGACAGGGTTCATCAGCCCCAGCATTTT.